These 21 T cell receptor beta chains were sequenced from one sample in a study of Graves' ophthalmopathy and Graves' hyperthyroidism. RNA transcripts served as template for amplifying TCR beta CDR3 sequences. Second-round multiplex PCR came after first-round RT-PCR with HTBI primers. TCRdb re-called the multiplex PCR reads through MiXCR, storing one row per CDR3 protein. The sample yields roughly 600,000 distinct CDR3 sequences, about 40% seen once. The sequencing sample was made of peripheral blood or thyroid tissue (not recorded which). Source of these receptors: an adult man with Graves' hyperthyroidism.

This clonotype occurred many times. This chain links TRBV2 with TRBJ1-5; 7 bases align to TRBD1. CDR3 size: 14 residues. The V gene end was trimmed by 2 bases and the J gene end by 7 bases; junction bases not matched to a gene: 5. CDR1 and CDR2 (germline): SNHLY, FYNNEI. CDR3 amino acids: CASSETGQRQPQHF. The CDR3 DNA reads TGTGCCAGCAGTGAAACGGGACAGAGGCAGCCCCAGCATTTT.

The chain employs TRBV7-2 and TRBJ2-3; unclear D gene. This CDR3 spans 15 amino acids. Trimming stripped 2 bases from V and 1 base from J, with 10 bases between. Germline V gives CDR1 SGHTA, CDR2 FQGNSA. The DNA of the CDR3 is TGTGCCAGCAGCTTAAAGGCTGGACGCACAGATACGCAGTATTTT. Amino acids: CASSLKAGRTDTQYF.

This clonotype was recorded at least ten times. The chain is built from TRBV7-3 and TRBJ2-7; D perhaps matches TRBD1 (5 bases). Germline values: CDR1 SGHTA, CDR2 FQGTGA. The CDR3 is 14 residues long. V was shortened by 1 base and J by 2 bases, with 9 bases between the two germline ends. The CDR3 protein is CASSLMQGPYEQYF. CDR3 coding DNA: TGTGCCAGCAGCTTAATGCAGGGCCCCTACGAGCAGTACTTC.

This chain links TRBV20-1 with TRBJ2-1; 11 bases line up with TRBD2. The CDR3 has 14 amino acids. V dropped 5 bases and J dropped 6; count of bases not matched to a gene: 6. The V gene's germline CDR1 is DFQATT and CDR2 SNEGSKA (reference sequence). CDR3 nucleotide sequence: TGCAGTGCTTATAGCGGGGGGGCCTTCAATGAGCAGTTCTTC. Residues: CSAYSGGAFNEQFF.

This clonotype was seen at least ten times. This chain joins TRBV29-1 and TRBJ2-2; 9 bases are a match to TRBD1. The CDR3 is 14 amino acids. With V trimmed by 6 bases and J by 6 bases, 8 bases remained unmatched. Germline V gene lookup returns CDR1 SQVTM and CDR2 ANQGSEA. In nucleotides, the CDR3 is TGCAGCGTAACAGGGGGCTCAGGTCCCGGGGAGCTGTTTTTT. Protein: CSVTGGSGPGELFF.

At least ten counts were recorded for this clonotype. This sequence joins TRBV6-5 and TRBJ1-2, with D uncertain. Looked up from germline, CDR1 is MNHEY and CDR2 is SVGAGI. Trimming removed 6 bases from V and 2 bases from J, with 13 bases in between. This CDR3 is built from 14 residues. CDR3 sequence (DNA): TGTGCCAGCAGACCCCCGGGTTTCAACTATGGCTACACCTTC. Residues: CASRPPGFNYGYTF.

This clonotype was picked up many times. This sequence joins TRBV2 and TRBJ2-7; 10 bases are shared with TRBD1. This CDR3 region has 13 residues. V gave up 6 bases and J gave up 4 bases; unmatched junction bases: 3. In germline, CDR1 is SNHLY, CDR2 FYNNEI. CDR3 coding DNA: TGTGCCAGCAGGGCGGGACAGGGGTACGAGCAGTACTTC. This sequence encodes CASRAGQGYEQYF. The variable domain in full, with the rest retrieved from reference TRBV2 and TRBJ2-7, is EPEVTQTPSHQVTQMGQEVILRCVPISNHLYFYWYRQILGQKVEFLVSFYNNEISEKSEIFDDQFSVERPDGSNFTLKIRSTKLEDSAMYFCASRAGQGYEQYFGPGTRLTVT.

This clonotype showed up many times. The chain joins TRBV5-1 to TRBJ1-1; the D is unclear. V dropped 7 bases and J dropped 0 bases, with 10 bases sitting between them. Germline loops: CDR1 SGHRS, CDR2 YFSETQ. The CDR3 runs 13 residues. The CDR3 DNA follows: TGCGCCAGCCGGTTAGGGATGAACACTGAAGCTTTCTTT. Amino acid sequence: CASRLGMNTEAFF.

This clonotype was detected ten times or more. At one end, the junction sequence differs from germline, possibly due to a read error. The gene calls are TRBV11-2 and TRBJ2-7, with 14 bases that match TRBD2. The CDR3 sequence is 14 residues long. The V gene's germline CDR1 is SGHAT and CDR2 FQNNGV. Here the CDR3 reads CASSFGLAGGEQYF. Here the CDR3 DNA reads TGCGCCAGCAGCTTCGGACTAGCGGGAGGCGAGCAGTACTTC.

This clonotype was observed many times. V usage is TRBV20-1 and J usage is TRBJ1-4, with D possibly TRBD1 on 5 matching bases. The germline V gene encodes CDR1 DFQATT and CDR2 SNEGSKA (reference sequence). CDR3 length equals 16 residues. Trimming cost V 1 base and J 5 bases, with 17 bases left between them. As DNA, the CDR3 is TGCAGTGCTAGAGCGATTCACCAGGGTCTGAATGAAAAACTGTTTTTT. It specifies CSARAIHQGLNEKLFF.

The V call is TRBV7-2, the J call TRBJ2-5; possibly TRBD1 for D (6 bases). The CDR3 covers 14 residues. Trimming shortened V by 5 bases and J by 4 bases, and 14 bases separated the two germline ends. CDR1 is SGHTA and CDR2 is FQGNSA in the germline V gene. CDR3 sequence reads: CASSVQGLRETQYF. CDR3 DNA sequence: TGTGCCAGCAGCGTACAGGGTTTGCGAGAGACCCAGTACTTC.

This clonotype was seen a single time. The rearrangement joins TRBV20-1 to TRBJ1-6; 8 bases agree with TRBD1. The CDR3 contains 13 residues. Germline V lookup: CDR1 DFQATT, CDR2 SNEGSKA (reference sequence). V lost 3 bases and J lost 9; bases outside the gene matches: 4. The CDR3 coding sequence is TGCAGTGCTAGGAGGACAGGGCTTTCACCCCTCCACTTT. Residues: CSARRTGLSPLHF.

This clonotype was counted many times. The CDR3 protein is CASSLTVNQPQHF. The DNA of the CDR3 is TGTGCCAGCAGCTTAACGGTCAATCAGCCCCAGCATTTT. The V gene is TRBV7-3, the J gene TRBJ1-5, with unresolved D. V was cut by 0 bases and J by 3 bases, with 3 bases left in between. Germline values: CDR1 SGHTA, CDR2 FQGTGA. The CDR3 length is 13 residues.

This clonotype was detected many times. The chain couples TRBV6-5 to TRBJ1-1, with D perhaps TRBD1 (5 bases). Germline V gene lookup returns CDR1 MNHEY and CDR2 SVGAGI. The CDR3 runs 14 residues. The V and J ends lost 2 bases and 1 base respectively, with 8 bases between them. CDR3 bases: TGTGCCAGCAGTTACGGGACGGGGAACACTGAAGCTTTCTTT. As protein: CASSYGTGNTEAFF.

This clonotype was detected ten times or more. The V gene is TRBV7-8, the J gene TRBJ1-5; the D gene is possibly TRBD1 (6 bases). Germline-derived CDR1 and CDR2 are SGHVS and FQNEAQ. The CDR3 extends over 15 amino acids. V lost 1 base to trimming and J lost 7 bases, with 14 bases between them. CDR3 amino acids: CASSLVAPGEQPQHF. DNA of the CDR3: TGTGCCAGCAGCTTAGTAGCGCCAGGGGAACAGCCCCAGCATTTT.

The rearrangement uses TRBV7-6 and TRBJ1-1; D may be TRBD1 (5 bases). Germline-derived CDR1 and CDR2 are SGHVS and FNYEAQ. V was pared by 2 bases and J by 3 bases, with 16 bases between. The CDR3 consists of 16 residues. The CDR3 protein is CASSLSKAGGDTEAFF. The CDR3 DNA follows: TGTGCCAGCAGCTTAAGTAAAGCGGGGGGGGACACTGAAGCTTTCTTT.

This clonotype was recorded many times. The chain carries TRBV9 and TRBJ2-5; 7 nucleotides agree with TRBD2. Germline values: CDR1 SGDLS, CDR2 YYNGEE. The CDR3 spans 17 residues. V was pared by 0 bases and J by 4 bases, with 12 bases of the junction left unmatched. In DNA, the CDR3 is TGTGCCAGCAGCGTAGCCCGAACTAGCGATGCCAGAGAGACCCAGTACTTC. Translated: CASSVARTSDARETQYF.

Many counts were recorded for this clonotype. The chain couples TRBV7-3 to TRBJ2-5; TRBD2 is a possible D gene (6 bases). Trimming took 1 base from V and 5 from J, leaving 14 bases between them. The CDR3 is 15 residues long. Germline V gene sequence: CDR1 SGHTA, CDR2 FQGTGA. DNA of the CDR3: TGTGCCAGCAGCTTAATAGCCGGGGACTCGGAGACCCAGTACTTC. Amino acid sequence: CASSLIAGDSETQYF.

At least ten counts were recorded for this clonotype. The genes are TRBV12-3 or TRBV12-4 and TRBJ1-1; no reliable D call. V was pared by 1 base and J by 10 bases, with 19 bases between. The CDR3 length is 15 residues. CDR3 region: CASSLGHLSSLVAFF. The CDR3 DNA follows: TGTGCCAGCAGTTTAGGACACCTTAGTTCCTTGGTAGCTTTCTTT.

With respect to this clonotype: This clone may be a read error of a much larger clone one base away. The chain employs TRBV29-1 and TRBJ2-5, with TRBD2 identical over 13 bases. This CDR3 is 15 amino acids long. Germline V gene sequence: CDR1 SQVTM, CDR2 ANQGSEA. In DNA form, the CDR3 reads TGCAGGCATGACCCCCAGGGACTAGCGGGATGTGAGCAGTACTTC. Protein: CRHDPQGLAGCEQYF.

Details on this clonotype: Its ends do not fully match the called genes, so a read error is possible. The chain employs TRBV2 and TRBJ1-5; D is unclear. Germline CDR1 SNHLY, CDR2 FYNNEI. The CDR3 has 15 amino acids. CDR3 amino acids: CTSSDVAEGDQPQHF. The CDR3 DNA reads TGTACCAGCAGTGACGTAGCGGAAGGAGATCAGCCCCAGCATTTT.